This T cell receptor beta chain was recovered during a study of response to subunit inactivated influenza vaccine. General study points: That few new T cells are recruited by each seasonal influenza vaccination was the authors' suggestion.

Concerning this clonotype itself: Its cognate antigen is unknown.

TCRdb used MiXCR to reprocess the RT-PCR reads, holding one entry per CDR3 protein. The table has about 180,000 distinct CDR3 sequences, around 9% seen once. The CDR3 runs 17 residues. The ends lost 1 base at V and 6 bases at J; junction bases unmatched: 12. Germline CDR1 SGDLS, CDR2 YYNGEE. The V and J genes are TRBV9 and TRBJ2-2; TRBD2 agrees at 7 bases. The TCR sequence derives from a man aged 45-65 years who received an inactivated influenza vaccine. Sample: non-naive T cells sorted from PBMCs, taken on the day of vaccination. In nucleotides, the CDR3 is TGTGCCAGCAGCGTAACAGTGGGAGGGCCTCGGGCCGGGGAGCTGTTTTTT. As protein: CASSVTVGGPRAGELFF.